The 28 T cell receptor beta chains in this list originate from one sample, sequenced in a study of early T cells in non-severe SARS-CoV-2 infection. MiXCR, applied by TCRdb to the 5' RACE reads, yields one record per CDR3 protein. The sample yields tens of thousands of distinct CDR3 sequences, roughly a tenth seen once. The sample was whole blood, taken at baseline. These receptors all come from an adult who was a healthcare worker with PCR-confirmed SARS-CoV-2 infection or an uninfected control (not recorded which).

This clonotype was seen a few times. This sequence joins TRBV11-3 and TRBJ2-7; D might be TRBD2 (6 bases). The length of the CDR3 is 18 residues. Germline assignment: CDR1 SGHNT and CDR2 YENEEA. V dropped 0 bases and J dropped 4 bases, with 22 bases sitting between them. The CDR3 coding sequence is TGTGCCAGCAGCTTAGATCTTCGGAGGGAAAGACAAAAGTACGAGCAGTACTTC. Residues: CASSLDLRRERQKYEQYF.

This clonotype was seen more than once but under ten times. The chain carries TRBV20-1 and TRBJ2-3; possible D gene TRBD2, 6 bases. The germline V and J ends were trimmed by 0 bases and 2 bases, with 12 bases remaining between them. This CDR3 spans 15 amino acids. In germline, CDR1 is DFQATT, CDR2 SNEGSKA (reference sequence). The CDR3 nucleotides are TGCAGTGCTAGAGATCCGGGGGAGATCACAGATACGCAGTATTTT. Protein product: CSARDPGEITDTQYF.

A few counts support this clonotype. J is TRBJ2-3 and V is TRBV19, with D possibly matching TRBD2 (5 bases). The germline V gene encodes CDR1 LNHDA and CDR2 SQIVND (reference sequence). V was cut by 5 bases and J by 3 bases, with 15 bases left in between. This CDR3 region has 15 residues. The CDR3 here is CASSPPLAPTDTQYF. The CDR3, as DNA: TGTGCCAGTAGTCCCCCCCTAGCACCAACAGATACGCAGTATTTT. Full variable domain (missing parts from reference TRBV19 and TRBJ2-3): DGGITQSPKYLFRKEGQNVTLSCEQNLNHDAMYWYRQDPGQGLRLIYYSQIVNDFQKGDIAEGYSVSREKKESFPLTVTSAQKNPTAFYLCASSPPLAPTDTQYFGPGTRLTVL.

This rearrangement joins TRBV7-2 to TRBJ2-3; D perhaps matches TRBD1 (6 bases). The CDR3 consists of 15 residues. CDR1 is SGHTA and CDR2 is FQGNSA in the germline V gene. Trimming removed 1 base from V and 0 bases from J, with 8 bases in between. The CDR3 bases are TGTGCCAGCAGCTTAGTAAGGGGGAGCACAGATACGCAGTATTTT. Protein product: CASSLVRGSTDTQYF.

This clonotype was seen repeatedly, ten times or more. The CDR3 spells CSVEVSVTYNEQFF. As DNA, the CDR3 is TGCAGCGTTGAGGTTAGCGTGACTTACAATGAGCAGTTCTTC. V and J are TRBV29-1 and TRBJ2-1; D might be TRBD2 (5 bases). The CDR3 length is 14 residues. Germline V gene sequence: CDR1 SQVTM, CDR2 ANQGSEA. Trimming took off 3 bases at V and 4 bases at J, with 13 bases between the two ends.

The sample holds many counts of this clonotype. The V gene is TRBV5-4, the J gene TRBJ1-1; D unresolved. This CDR3 region has 15 residues. Trimming shortened V by 3 bases and J by 2 bases, and 14 bases separated the two germline ends. CDR1 and CDR2 (germline): SGHNT, YYREEE (reference sequence). The CDR3 bases are TGTGCCAGCAGCTCTAGGAATTCGCTTAACACTGAAGCTTTCTTT. It specifies CASSSRNSLNTEAFF.

The V gene is TRBV7-8, the J gene TRBJ2-7, with 9 bases identical to TRBD2. This CDR3 has 16 amino acids. Germline CDR1 is SGHVS and CDR2 is FQNEAQ. V trimming: 5 bases; J trimming: 3 bases; junction bases outside the gene matches: 11. CDR3 sequence (DNA): TGTGCCAGCAGCCCCCTCGGGACTAGCTCAGTCTACGAGCAGTACTTC. Translated: CASSPLGTSSVYEQYF.

This chain uses TRBV2 with TRBJ2-3; tentatively, D is TRBD1 or TRBD2 (5 bases each). Trimming stripped 6 bases from V and 2 bases from J, with 9 bases between. The CDR3 runs 13 residues. The germline V gene encodes CDR1 SNHLY and CDR2 FYNNEI. The CDR3 spells CASSGTATDTQYF. The CDR3 region has the DNA TGTGCCAGCAGCGGGACCGCCACAGATACGCAGTATTTT.

In this sample, this clonotype turned up a few times. The chain couples TRBV19 to TRBJ2-3; 14 positions match TRBD2. The V gene end was trimmed by 5 bases and the J gene end by 4 bases; junction bases not matched to a gene: 11. The CDR3 covers 18 residues. The germline CDR1 and CDR2 sequences are LNHDA and SQIVND (reference sequence). CDR3 sequence (DNA): TGTGCCAGTAGTCTCGGGACTAGCGGGGGCACCGCCGCAGATACGCAGTATTTT. Protein product: CASSLGTSGGTAADTQYF.

The chain combines TRBV20-1 with TRBJ2-3, with 14 bases fitting TRBD2. CDR1 and CDR2 (germline): DFQATT, SNEGSKA (reference sequence). The CDR3 extends over 20 amino acids. V lost 1 base, J lost 5 bases, and 17 bases stayed unmatched. In nucleotides, the CDR3 is TGCAGTGCTAGAGCTACCAACTTGCCGGGACTAGCGGGGGCAGGAGATACGCAGTATTTT. It specifies CSARATNLPGLAGAGDTQYF.

V gene TRBV5-1 combines with J gene TRBJ2-2, with a weak D call TRBD1 (5 bases). The CDR3 is 15 residues long. V lost 1 base and J lost 0, with 7 bases in between. Germline CDR1 is SGHRS and CDR2 is YFSETQ. This chain's CDR3 is CASSLQGSNTGELFF. The DNA of the CDR3 is TGCGCCAGCAGCTTGCAGGGCTCGAACACCGGGGAGCTGTTTTTT.

This clonotype was counted once. This chain connects TRBV7-9 to TRBJ2-7; perhaps D is TRBD1 or TRBD2 (5 bases each). Germline CDR1 SEHNR, CDR2 FQNEAQ (reference sequence). The CDR3 has 14 amino acids. Trimming shortened V by 5 bases and J by 2 bases, and 13 bases separated the two germline ends. The CDR3 spells CASSPTGRPYEQYF. CDR3 coding DNA: TGTGCCAGCAGCCCAACGGGACGGCCCTACGAGCAGTACTTC.

This clonotype has at least ten counts. The V gene is TRBV3-1, the J gene TRBJ1-6; D perhaps matches TRBD1 (6 bases). The length of the CDR3 is 14 residues. V lost 4 bases and J 5 bases, leaving 9 bases between the germline ends. CDR1 is LGHDT, CDR2 YNNKEL, per germline (reference sequence). CDR3 loop: CASSRGTNNSPLHF. In DNA form, the CDR3 reads TGTGCCAGCAGCCGCGGGACAAATAATTCACCCCTCCACTTT. Using reference TRBV3-1 and TRBJ1-6 for the parts outside the CDR3, the full variable domain is DTAVSQTPKYLVTQMGNDKSIKCEQNLGHDTMYWYKQDSKKFLKIMFSYNNKELIINETVPNRFSPKSPDKAHLNLHINSLELGDSAVYFCASSRGTNNSPLHFGNGTRLTVT.

The genes are TRBV7-2 and TRBJ2-3; D is tentatively TRBD1 or TRBD2 (6 bases each). CDR1 SGHTA and CDR2 FQGNSA come from the germline V gene. V dropped 3 bases and J dropped 6 bases, with 13 bases sitting between them. The CDR3 is made up of 14 amino acids. CDR3 DNA: TGTGCCAGCAGCTTTAGCCGGGGGCGGGATACGCAGTATTTT. Translating gives CASSFSRGRDTQYF.

This clonotype was recorded a few times. The V and J genes are TRBV30 and TRBJ1-2; TRBD1 is a possible D gene (5 bases). V was trimmed by 1 base and J by 7 bases, leaving 10 bases between them. Looked up from germline, CDR1 is GTSNPN and CDR2 is SVGIG (reference sequence). The CDR3 is 12 amino acids. CDR3 nucleotides: TGTGCCTGGAGTGAATCCAGGGTTGGCTACACCTTC. Translation gives CAWSESRVGYTF.

Notes on this clonotype: This clone may be a read error of a much larger clone one base away. J is TRBJ1-5 and V is TRBV21-1; the table names TRBD1, a call not compared with the DNA. TRBV21-1 is deemed a pseudogene. The CDR3 spans 17 residues. CDR3 DNA: TGTGCCAGCAGCACCAAGGGACAGGGAGATAGCTATCAGCCCCAGCATTTT. This codes for CASSTKGQGDSYQPQHF.

This clonotype was counted between two and nine times. The rearrangement links TRBV18 to TRBJ2-5, with TRBD1 matching 7 bases. The CDR3 is made up of 17 amino acids. The trim removed 3 bases at V and 2 bases at J, leaving 12 bases unmatched. The germline V gene has CDR1 KGHSH and CDR2 LQKENI. DNA for the CDR3: TGTGCCAGCTCACCCCTCGGGACAGCCCGATCACAAGAGACCCAGTACTTC. Translated, it gives CASSPLGTARSQETQYF.

The chain employs TRBV11-2 and TRBJ1-2, with D possibly matching TRBD1 (5 bases). The V gene's germline CDR1 is SGHAT and CDR2 FQNNGV. The V gene lost 1 base and the J gene lost 6 bases, with 9 bases spanning the gap. This CDR3 has 13 amino acids. The DNA of the CDR3 is TGTGCCAGCAGCTTAGTTGGGGCCAATGGCTACACCTTC. It is translated as CASSLVGANGYTF.

This clonotype was picked up a small number of times. V gene TRBV6-2 or TRBV6-3 combines with J gene TRBJ2-1, with 7 bases aligning to TRBD2. This CDR3 spans 14 amino acids. Germline CDR1 MNHEY, CDR2 SVGEGT. With 10 bases clipped from V and 2 bases from J, the junction kept 8 bases outside the gene matches. The CDR3 sequence: CATRDGGTYNEQFF. The CDR3 DNA reads as TGTGCCACCAGGGACGGGGGGACCTACAATGAGCAGTTCTTC.

The V gene is TRBV25-1, the J gene TRBJ1-5; no clear D gene. The CDR3 contains 14 residues. V was pared by 3 bases and J by 2 bases, with 8 bases between. Germline CDR1 MGHDK, CDR2 SYGVNS. CDR3 sequence reads: CASSEPGGNQPQHF. CDR3 coding DNA: TGTGCCAGCAGTGAGCCCGGGGGCAATCAGCCCCAGCATTTT.

There are a few counts of this clonotype. This chain joins TRBV7-9 and TRBJ2-7, with 10 bases lining up with TRBD1. Germline V gives CDR1 SEHNR, CDR2 FQNEAQ (reference sequence). The J segment lost 7 bases and the V segment lost 5 bases, leaving 17 bases of the junction unmatched. This CDR3 has 17 amino acids. In DNA form, the CDR3 reads TGTGCCAGCAGCCCGCGGGACAGGGGCCCCGCACTTGGGGAGCAGTACTTC. The encoded protein is CASSPRDRGPALGEQYF.

This clonotype showed up just a few times. V and J are TRBV7-9 and TRBJ2-1, with D unresolved. Trimming removed 2 bases from V and 5 bases from J, with 10 bases in between. CDR1 and CDR2 from the germline V gene are SEHNR and FQNEAQ (reference sequence). The CDR3 has 14 residues. The CDR3 sequence: CASSLLGSDNEQFF. In nucleotides, the CDR3 is TGTGCCAGCAGCTTACTAGGGTCAGACAATGAGCAGTTCTTC. The variable domain in full, with the rest retrieved from reference TRBV7-9 and TRBJ2-1, is DTGVSQNPRHKITKRGQNVTFRCDPISEHNRLYWYRQTLGQGPEFLTYFQNEAQLEKSRLLSDRFSAERPKGSFSTLEIQRTEQGDSAMYLCASSLLGSDNEQFFGPGTRLTVL.

This clonotype came up many times. V is TRBV6-5 and J is TRBJ1-1; D perhaps matches TRBD1 (5 bases). Germline V gene lookup returns CDR1 MNHEY and CDR2 SVGAGI. Trimming pared 6 bases from V and 1 base from J, leaving 15 bases between. CDR3 length: 15 residues. CDR3 amino acids: CASSPRTLPNTEAFF. CDR3 DNA: TGTGCCAGCAGCCCCAGGACACTCCCGAACACTGAAGCTTTCTTT.

The chain links TRBV18 to TRBJ1-2; a possible D gene is TRBD1 (5 bases). The ends were cut back, 8 bases at V and 2 bases at J, with 12 bases in the middle. The CDR3 spans 13 residues. CDR1 KGHSH and CDR2 LQKENI come from the germline V gene. CDR3 bases: TGTGCCAGCGCTAGGGCAGGGAACTATGGCTACACCTTC. Translation gives CASARAGNYGYTF.

There are a few counts of this clonotype. The gene calls are TRBV4-3 and TRBJ2-2; TRBD1 matches at 11 bases. Germline CDR1 and CDR2: LGHNA and YSLEER. J was trimmed by 8 bases and V by 2 bases; bases with no gene match: 10. The CDR3 extends over 17 amino acids. CDR3 region: CASSQTLLGQGGGELFF. CDR3 coding DNA: TGCGCCAGCAGCCAAACGTTGTTGGGACAGGGGGGAGGGGAGCTGTTTTTT.

This clonotype came up many times. The rearrangement uses TRBV20-1 and TRBJ2-5; 9 nucleotides line up with TRBD2. V shed 5 bases, J shed 1 base, and the junction held 2 bases outside the gene matches. This CDR3 contains 13 residues. The germline V gene encodes CDR1 DFQATT and CDR2 SNEGSKA (reference sequence). The CDR3 nucleotides read TGCAGTGCTCTGACTAGCGGCCAAGAGACCCAGTACTTC. It encodes CSALTSGQETQYF.

This clonotype was observed a handful of times. V and J are TRBV4-3 and TRBJ1-3; 8 nucleotides match TRBD1. V lost 4 bases to trimming and J lost 0 bases; unmatched junction nucleotides: 5. There are 16 residues in the CDR3. Germline V gene data show CDR1 as LGHNA and CDR2 as YSLEER. The CDR3 nucleotides read TGCGCCAGCAGCCGTGGACAGGGTCTCTCTGGAAACACCATATATTTT. Translated: CASSRGQGLSGNTIYF.

This clonotype was seen many times. The J gene is TRBJ2-1, the V gene TRBV18; tentatively, D is TRBD2 (7 bases). CDR1 is KGHSH and CDR2 is LQKENI in the germline V gene. Trimming took off 5 bases at V and 7 bases at J, with 15 bases between the two ends. The CDR3 totals 14 residues. This chain's CDR3 is CASSGSGGPNEQFF. CDR3 DNA: TGTGCCAGCTCAGGGTCGGGGGGCCCGAATGAGCAGTTCTTC.